This T cell receptor beta chain was sequenced during a study of CD8+ T cells in alopecia areata. Study outcomes and limitations: Elevated clonality characterized lesional scalp relative to normal scalp, particularly in alopecia totalis/universalis. Between patients, shared TCR sequences were less clear than in mice. This was possibly due in part to HLA diversity in the patient population.

V lost 0 bases and J 7 bases, leaving 2 bases between the germline ends. The CDR3 is 12 amino acids. From germline, CDR1 is SGHRS and CDR2 YFSETQ. Extracted RNA was reverse transcribed into cDNA, the sequencing template. Method: immunoSEQ multiplex PCR; TCRdb's copy keeps in-frame clones and lacks some. The sample lists 200,000 or so clones; more than 55% were seen once. In the case of this clone: The antigen remains unidentified. The sample contains more than one DNA sequence encoding this CDR3.

The material sequenced was CD8+ T cells sorted from blood. The J gene is TRBJ1-6, the V gene TRBV5-1; D is undetermined. The sequence was obtained from a human donor in good health. The CDR3 DNA sequence: TGCGCCAGCAGCTTGGACAATTCACCCCTCCACTTT. Its protein product is CASSLDNSPLHF.